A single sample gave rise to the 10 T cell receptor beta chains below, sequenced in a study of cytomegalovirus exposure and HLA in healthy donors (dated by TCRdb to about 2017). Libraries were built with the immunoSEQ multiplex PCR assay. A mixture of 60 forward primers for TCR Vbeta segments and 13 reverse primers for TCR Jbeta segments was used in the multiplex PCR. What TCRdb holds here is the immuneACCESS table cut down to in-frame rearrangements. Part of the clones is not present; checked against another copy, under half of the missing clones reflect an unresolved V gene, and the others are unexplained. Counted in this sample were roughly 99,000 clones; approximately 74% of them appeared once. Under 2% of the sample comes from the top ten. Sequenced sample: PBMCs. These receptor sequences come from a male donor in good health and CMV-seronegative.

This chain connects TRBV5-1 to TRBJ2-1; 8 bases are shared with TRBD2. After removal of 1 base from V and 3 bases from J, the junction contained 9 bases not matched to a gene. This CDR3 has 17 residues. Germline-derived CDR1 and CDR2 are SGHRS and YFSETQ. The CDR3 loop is CASSLLAGLADYNEQFF. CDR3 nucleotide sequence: TGCGCCAGCAGCTTGTTAGCGGGGCTAGCGGACTACAATGAGCAGTTCTTC.

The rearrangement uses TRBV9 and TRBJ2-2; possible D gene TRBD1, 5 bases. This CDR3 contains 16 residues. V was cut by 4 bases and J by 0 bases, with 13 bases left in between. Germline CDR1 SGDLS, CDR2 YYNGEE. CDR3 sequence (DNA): TGTGCCAGCAGCCATAGGGGCTTTCCGAACACCGGGGAGCTGTTTTTT. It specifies CASSHRGFPNTGELFF.

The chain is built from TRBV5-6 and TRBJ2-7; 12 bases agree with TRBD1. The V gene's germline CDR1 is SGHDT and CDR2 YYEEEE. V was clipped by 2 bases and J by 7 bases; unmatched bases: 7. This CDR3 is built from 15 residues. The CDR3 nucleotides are TGTGCCAGCAGCTTTGGGACAGGGGGCCTTCGGGAGCAGTACTTC. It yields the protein CASSFGTGGLREQYF.

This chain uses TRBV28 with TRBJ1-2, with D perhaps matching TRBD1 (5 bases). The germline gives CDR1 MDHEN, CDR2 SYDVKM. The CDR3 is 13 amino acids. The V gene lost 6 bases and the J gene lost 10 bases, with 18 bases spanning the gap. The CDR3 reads CASRGAQGLSYTF. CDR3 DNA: TGTGCCAGCAGAGGGGCCCAAGGCTTGTCCTACACCTTC.

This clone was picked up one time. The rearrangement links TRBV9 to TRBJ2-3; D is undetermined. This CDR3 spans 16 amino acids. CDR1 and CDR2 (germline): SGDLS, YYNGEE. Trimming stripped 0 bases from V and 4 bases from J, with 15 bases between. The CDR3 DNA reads TGTGCCAGCAGCGTAGTTGGGCGAAAAGCTTCAGATACGCAGTATTTT. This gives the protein CASSVVGRKASDTQYF.

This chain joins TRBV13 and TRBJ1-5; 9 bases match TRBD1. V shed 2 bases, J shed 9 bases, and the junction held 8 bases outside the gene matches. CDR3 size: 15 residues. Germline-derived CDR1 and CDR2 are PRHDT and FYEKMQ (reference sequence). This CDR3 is CASSLYGTGTRPQHF. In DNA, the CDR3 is TGTGCCAGCAGCTTATATGGGACAGGGACAAGGCCCCAGCATTTT.

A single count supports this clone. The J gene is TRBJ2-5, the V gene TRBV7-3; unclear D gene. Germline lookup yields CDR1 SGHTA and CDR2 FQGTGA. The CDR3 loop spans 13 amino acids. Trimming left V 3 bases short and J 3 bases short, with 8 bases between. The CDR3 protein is CASSLWAEETQYF. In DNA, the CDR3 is TGTGCCAGCAGCTTGTGGGCAGAAGAGACCCAGTACTTC.

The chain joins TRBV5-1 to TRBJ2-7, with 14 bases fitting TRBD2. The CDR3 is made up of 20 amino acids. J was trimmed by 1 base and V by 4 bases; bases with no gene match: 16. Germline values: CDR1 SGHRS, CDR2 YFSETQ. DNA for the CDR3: TGCGCCAGCAGCGTGGGACTAGCGGGAGTATTAGGGGCAGTTTCCTACGAGCAGTACTTC. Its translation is CASSVGLAGVLGAVSYEQYF.

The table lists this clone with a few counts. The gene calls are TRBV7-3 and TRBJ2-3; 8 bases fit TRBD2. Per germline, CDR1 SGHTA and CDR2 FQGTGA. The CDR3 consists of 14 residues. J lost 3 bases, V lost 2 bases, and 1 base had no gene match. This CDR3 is CASSLLAGTDTQYF. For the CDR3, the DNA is TGTGCCAGCAGCTTACTAGCGGGTACAGATACGCAGTATTTT.

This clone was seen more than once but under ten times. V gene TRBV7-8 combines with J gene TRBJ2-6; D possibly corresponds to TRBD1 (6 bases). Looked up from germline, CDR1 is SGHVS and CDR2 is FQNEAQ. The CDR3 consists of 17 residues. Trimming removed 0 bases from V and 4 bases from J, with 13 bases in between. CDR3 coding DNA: TGTGCCAGCAGCTTAGCGCCCCCCGGGACAGGGGCCAACGTCCTGACTTTC. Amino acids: CASSLAPPGTGANVLTF.